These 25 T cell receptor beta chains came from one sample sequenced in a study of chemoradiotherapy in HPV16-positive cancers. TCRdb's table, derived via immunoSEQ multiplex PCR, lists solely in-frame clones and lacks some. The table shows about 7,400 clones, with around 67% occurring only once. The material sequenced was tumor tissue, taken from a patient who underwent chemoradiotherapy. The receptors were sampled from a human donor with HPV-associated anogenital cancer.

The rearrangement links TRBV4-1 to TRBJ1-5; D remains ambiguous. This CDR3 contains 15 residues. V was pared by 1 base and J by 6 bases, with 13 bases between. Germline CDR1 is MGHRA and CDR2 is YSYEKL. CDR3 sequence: CASSQVLIWVQPQHF. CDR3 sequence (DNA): TGCGCCAGCAGCCAAGTCCTCATTTGGGTTCAGCCCCAGCATTTT.

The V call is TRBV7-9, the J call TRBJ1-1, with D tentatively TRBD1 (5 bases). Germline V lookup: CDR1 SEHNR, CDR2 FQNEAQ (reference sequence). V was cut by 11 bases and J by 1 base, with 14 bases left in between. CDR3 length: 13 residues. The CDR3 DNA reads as TGTGCCGGTACCGGGGCCCAGAACACTGAAGCTTTCTTT. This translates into CAGTGAQNTEAFF.

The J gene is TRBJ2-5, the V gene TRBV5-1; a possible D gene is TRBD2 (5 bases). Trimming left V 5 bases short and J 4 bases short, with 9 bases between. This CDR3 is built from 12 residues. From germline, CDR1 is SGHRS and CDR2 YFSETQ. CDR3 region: CASRAGGETQYF. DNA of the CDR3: TGCGCCAGCAGGGCCGGAGGAGAGACCCAGTACTTC.

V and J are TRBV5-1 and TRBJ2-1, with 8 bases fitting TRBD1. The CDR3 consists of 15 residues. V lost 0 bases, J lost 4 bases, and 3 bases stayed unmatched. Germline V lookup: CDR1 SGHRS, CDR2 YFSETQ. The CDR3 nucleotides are TGCGCCAGCAGCTTGGGCTGGACAGGGTACAATGAGCAGTTCTTC. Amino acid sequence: CASSLGWTGYNEQFF.

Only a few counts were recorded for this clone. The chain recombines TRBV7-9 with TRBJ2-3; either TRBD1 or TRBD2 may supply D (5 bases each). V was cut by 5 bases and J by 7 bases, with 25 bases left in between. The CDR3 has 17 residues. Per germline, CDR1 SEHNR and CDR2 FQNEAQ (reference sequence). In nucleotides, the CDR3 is TGTGCCAGCAGCGGAGAGGGGCGTGGAAGGGGCGCATATACGCAGTATTTT. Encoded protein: CASSGEGRGRGAYTQYF.

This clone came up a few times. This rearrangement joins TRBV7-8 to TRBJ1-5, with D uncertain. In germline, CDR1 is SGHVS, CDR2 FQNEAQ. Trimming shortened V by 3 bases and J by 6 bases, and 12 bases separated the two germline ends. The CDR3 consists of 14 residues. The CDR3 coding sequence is TGTGCCAGCAGCTTCAGGAGGCTTCTTCAGCCCCAGCATTTT. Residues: CASSFRRLLQPQHF.

CDR3 sequence reads: CASKTGGDTQYF. Written as DNA, the CDR3 is TGTGCCAGCAAAACAGGCGGAGATACGCAGTATTTT. The J gene is TRBJ2-3, the V gene TRBV6-6; a possible D gene is TRBD1 (5 bases). Between the trimmed V and J ends, which lost 7 bases and 5 bases, there was a span of 10 bases. Germline CDR1 reads MNHNY; CDR2 reads SVGAGI (reference sequence). The CDR3 length is 12 residues.

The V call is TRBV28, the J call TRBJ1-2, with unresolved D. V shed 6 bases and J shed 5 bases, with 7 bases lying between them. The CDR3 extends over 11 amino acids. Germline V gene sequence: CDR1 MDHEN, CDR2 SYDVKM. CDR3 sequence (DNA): TGTGCCAGCAGGACTGTGTATGGCTACACCTTC. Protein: CASRTVYGYTF.

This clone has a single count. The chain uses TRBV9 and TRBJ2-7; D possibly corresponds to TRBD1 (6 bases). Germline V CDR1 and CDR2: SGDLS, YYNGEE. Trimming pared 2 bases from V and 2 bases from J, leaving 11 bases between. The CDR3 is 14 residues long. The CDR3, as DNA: TGTGCCAGCAGCGTCAGATCAGGGGCCTACGAGCAGTACTTC. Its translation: CASSVRSGAYEQYF.

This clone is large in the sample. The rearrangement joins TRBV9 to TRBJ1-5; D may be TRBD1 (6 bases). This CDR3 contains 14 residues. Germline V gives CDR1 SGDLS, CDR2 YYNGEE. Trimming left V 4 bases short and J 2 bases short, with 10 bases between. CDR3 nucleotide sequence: TGTGCCAGCAGCCCTTACAGGGGCAATCAGCCCCAGCATTTT. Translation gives CASSPYRGNQPQHF.

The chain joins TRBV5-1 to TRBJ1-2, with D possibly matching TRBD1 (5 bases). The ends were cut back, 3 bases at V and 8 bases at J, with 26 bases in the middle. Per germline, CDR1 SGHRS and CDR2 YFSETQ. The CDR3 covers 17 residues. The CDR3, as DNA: TGCGCCAGCAGCTCGGGGGTTCTGGGCTCAGGCCTGGGGGGCTACACCTTC. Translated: CASSSGVLGSGLGGYTF.

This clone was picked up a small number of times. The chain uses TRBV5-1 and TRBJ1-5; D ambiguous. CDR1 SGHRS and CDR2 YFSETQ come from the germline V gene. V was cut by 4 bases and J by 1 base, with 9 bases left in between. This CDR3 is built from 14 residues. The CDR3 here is CASSTGDSNQPQHF. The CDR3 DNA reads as TGCGCCAGCAGCACCGGCGACAGCAATCAGCCCCAGCATTTT.

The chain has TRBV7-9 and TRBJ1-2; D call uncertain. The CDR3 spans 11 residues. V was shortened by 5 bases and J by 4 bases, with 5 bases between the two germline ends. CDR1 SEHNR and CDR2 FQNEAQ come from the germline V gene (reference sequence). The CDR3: CASSRAYGYTF. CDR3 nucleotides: TGTGCCAGCAGCCGGGCCTATGGCTACACCTTC.

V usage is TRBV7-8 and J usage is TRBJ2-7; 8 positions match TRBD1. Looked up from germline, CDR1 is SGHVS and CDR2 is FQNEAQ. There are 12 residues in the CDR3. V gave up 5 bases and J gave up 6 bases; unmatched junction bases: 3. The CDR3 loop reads CASSPGQGEQYF. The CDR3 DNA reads TGTGCCAGCAGCCCCGGACAGGGCGAGCAGTACTTC.

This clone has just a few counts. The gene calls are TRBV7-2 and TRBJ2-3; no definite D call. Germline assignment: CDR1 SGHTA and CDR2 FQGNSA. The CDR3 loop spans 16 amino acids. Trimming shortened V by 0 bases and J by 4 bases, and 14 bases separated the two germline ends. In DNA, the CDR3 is TGTGCCAGCAGCTTAGCCCCGGACCCAGCCGCAGATACGCAGTATTTT. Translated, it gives CASSLAPDPAADTQYF.

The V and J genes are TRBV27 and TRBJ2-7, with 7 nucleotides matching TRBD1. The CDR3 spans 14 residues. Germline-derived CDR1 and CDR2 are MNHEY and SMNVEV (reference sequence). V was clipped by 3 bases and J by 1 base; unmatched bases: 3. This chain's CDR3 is CASSFTGVSYEQYF. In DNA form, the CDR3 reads TGTGCCAGCAGTTTTACAGGGGTTTCCTACGAGCAGTACTTC.

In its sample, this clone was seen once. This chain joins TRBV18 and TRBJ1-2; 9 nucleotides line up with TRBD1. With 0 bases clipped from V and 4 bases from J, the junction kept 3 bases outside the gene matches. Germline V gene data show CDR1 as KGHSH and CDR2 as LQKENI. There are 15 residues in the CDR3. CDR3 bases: TGTGCCAGCTCACCACCGGGACAGGGCGCCTATGGCTACACCTTC. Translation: CASSPPGQGAYGYTF.

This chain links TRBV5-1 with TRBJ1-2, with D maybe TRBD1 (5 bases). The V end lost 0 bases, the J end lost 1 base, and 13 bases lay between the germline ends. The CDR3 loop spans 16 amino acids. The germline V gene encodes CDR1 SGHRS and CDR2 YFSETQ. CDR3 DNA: TGCGCCAGCAGCTTGGGCTTAGGACACCGTAACTATGGCTACACCTTC. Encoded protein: CASSLGLGHRNYGYTF.

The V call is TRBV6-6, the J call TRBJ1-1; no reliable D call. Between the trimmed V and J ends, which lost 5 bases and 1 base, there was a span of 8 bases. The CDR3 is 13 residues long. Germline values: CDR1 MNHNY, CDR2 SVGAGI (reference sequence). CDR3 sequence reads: CASSPGENTEAFF. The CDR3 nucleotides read TGTGCCAGCAGTCCCGGGGAGAACACTGAAGCTTTCTTT.

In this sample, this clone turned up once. The chain's CDR3 is CASSLAAGPGNTIYF. The CDR3 coding sequence is TGTGCCAGCAGCTTAGCCGCGGGGCCTGGAAACACCATATATTTT. V usage is TRBV7-8 and J usage is TRBJ1-3, with D tentatively TRBD1 (5 bases). This CDR3 contains 15 residues. Germline-derived CDR1 and CDR2 are SGHVS and FQNEAQ. The V and J ends lost 0 bases and 2 bases respectively, with 8 bases between them.

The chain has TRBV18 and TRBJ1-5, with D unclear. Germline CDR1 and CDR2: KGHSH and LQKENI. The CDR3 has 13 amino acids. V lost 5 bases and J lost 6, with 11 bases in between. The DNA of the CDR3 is TGTGCCAGCTCAATGGCAGTCCCTCAGCCCCAGCATTTT. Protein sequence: CASSMAVPQPQHF.

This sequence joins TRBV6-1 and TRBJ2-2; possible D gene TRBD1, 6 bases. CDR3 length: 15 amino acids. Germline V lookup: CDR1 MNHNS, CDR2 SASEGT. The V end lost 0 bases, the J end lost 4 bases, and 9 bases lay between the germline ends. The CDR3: CASSEARGTTGELFF. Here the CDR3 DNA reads TGTGCCAGCAGTGAAGCGAGGGGGACCACCGGGGAGCTGTTTTTT.

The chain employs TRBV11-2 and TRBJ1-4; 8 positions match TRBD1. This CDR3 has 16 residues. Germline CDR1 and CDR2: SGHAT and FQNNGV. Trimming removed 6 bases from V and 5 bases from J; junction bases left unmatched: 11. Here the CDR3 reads CASRPFVRQGNEKLFF. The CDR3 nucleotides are TGTGCCAGCAGACCCTTCGTCAGACAGGGGAATGAAAAACTGTTTTTT.

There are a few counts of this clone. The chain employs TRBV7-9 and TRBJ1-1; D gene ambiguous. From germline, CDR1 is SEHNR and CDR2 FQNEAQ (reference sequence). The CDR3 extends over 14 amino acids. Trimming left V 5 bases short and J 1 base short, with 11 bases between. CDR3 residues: CASSPRTANTEAFF. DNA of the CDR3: TGTGCCAGCAGCCCTCGGACTGCGAACACTGAAGCTTTCTTT.

CDR3 in DNA: TGTGCCAGTAGTAGGTCGACCGGGACAGGGTCCGGCGAGCAGTACTTC. Translated, it gives CASSRSTGTGSGEQYF. The chain employs TRBV19 and TRBJ2-7; TRBD1 matches 9 bases. The trim removed 4 bases at V and 6 bases at J, leaving 13 bases unmatched. Germline V gene sequence: CDR1 LNHDA, CDR2 SQIVND (reference sequence). The CDR3 runs 16 residues. The full variable domain, completed using reference TRBV19 and TRBJ2-7, is DGGITQSPKYLFRKEGQNVTLSCEQNLNHDAMYWYRQDPGQGLRLIYYSQIVNDFQKGDIAEGYSVSREKKESFPLTVTSAQKNPTAFYLCASSRSTGTGSGEQYFGPGTRLTVT.